This section outlines one TCR beta chain sequence together with its context. As processed by the authors: Estimates of nucleated cell counts were drawn from the amplification of reference gene primers. TCRdb's table, derived via immunoSEQ multiplex PCR, lists solely in-frame clones and lacks some. Clone size and the V and J calls come from that table; the DNA yielded D and trimming. In the table there are some 98,000 clones, roughly 88% of which are singletons. V shed 0 bases, J shed 1 base, and the junction held 9 bases outside the gene matches. Per germline, CDR1 SGHAT and CDR2 FQNNGV. The CDR3 length is 18 residues. This entry belongs to a study of blood T cell repertoires in COVID-19. Study as a whole: The origin of the acute and convalescent COVID-19 samples was the United States, Italy and Spain. Sources were T cells, B-cell-depleted T cells, or PBMCs; the material itself was cDNA or gDNA.

This receptor was identified in a man aged 55 to 70 with acute or convalescent COVID-19. This chain uses TRBV11-2 with TRBJ2-1; TRBD1 matches at 7 bases. The sequenced material came from peripheral blood. Here the CDR3 DNA reads TGTGCCAGCAGCTTAGACAGGGGGTCATTCCAATCCTACAATGAGCAGTTCTTC. It codes for CASSLDRGSFQSYNEQFF.